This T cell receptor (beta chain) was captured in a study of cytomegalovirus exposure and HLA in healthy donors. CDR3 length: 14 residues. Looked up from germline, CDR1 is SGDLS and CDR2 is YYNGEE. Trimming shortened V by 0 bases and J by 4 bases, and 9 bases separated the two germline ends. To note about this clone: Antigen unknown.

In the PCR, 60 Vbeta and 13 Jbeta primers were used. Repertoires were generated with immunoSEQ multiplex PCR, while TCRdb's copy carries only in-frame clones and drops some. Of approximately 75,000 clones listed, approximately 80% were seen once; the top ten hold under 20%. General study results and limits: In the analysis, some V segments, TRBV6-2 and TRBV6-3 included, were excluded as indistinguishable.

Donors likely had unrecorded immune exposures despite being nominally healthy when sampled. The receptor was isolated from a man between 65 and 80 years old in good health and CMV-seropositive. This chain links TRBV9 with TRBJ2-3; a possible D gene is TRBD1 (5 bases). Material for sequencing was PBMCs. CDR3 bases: TGTGCCAGCAGCGTAGAGCTCAGGGCAGATACGCAGTATTTT. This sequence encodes CASSVELRADTQYF.